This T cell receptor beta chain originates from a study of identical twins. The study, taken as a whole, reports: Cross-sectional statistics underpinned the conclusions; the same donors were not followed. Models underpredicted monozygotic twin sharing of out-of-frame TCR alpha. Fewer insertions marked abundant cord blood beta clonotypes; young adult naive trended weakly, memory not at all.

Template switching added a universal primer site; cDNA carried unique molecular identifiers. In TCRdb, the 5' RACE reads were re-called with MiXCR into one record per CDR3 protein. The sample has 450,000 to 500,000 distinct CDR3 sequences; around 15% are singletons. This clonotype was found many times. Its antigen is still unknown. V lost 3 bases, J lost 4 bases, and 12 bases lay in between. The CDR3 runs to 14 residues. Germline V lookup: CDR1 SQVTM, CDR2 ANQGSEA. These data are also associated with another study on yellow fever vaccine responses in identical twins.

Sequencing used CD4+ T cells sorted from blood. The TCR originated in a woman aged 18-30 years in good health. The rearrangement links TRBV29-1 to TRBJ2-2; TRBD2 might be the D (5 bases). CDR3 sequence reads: CSVEMDSPTGELFF. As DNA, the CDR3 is TGCAGCGTTGAGATGGACTCCCCCACCGGGGAGCTGTTTTTT.